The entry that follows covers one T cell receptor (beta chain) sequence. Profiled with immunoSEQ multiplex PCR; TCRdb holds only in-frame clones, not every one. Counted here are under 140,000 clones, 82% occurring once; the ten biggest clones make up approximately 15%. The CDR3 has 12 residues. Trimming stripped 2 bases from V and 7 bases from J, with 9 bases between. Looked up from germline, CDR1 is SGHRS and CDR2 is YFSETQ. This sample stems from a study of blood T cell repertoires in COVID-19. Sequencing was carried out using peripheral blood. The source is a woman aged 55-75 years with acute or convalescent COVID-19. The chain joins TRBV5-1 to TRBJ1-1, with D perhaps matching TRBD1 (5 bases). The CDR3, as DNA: TGCGCCAGCAGCTTTGCGGGGGGTGAAGCTTTCTTT. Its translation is CASSFAGGEAFF.